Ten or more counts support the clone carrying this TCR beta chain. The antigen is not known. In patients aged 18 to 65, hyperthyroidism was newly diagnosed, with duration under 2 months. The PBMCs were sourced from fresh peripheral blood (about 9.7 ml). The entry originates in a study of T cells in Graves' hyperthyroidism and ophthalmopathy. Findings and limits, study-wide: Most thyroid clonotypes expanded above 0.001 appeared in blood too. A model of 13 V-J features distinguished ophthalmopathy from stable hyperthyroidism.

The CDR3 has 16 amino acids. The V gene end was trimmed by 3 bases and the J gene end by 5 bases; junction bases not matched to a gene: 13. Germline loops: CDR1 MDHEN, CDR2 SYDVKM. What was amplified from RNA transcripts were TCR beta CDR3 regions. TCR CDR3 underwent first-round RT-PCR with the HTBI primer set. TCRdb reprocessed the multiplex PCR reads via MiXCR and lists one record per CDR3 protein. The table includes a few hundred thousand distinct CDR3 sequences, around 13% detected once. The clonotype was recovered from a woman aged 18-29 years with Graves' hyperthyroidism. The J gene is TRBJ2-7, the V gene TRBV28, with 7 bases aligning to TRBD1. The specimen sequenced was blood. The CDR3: CASSFPTLGRGNEQYF. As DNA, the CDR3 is TGTGCCAGCAGTTTCCCAACTCTGGGCAGGGGGAACGAGCAGTACTTC.